This is a list of T cell receptor beta chains from one sample in a study of T cell changes during pregnancy in multiple sclerosis. This table comes from immunoSEQ multiplex PCR, and its TCRdb copy is limited to in-frame clones, with some not included. The sample consists of about 44,000 clones, roughly 95% of them appearing once. The specimen was peripheral blood, collected in the second trimester of pregnancy. The receptors were gathered from a female donor with multiple sclerosis, enrolled in a pregnancy study. Each CDR3 is given with its conserved first and last residue. Each record gives: CDR3 DNA, CDR3 protein, J gene, V gene, D gene, clone size. The D gene is left open where the match is weak. Clone size is given for some rows only: seen once, a few or many times, or a class if the clone is expanded.

TGTGCCAGCAGCTTATCCAGCGGGGCCTTCTCTGGAAACACCATATATTTT | CASSLSSGAFSGNTIYF | TRBJ1-3 | TRBV11-2 | . | .
TGTGCCAGCAGTCTTCGACAGGACCTTAGCTCCTACGAGCAGTACTTC | CASSLRQDLSSYEQYF | TRBJ2-7 | TRBV27 | . | .
TGTGCCAGTAGTAAACAGGGGCCACAACACACGCAGTATTTT | CASSKQGPQHTQYF | TRBJ2-3 | TRBV19 | TRBD1 | .
TGTGCCAGCAGCTTAAACTGGCAAGAGACCCAGTACTTC | CASSLNWQETQYF | TRBJ2-5 | TRBV7-2 | . | once
TGTGCCAGCAGCTTGTACGACAGGGGGAAGGGAAAACTGTTTTTT | CASSLYDRGKGKLFF | TRBJ1-4 | TRBV5-4 | TRBD1 | .
TGTGCCAGCAGCGTAGCAGATATTCCCTATAATTCACCCCTCCACTTT | CASSVADIPYNSPLHF | TRBJ1-6 | TRBV9 | . | .
TGTGCCAGCAGCTTAGTAGGGGATCCCTACGAGCAGTACTTC | CASSLVGDPYEQYF | TRBJ2-7 | TRBV7-9 | . | .
TGTGCCAGCAGCATAGAGGGGTCGGTAGGACTAGCGAGGAACACAGATACGCAGTATTTT | CASSIEGSVGLARNTDTQYF | TRBJ2-3 | TRBV11-2 | TRBD2 | once
TGTGCCAGCAGCTTAGCGAGGGAGACTAACTATGGCTACACCTTC | CASSLARETNYGYTF | TRBJ1-2 | TRBV7-9 | . | once
TGTGCCAGCAGTTTACTCACTTCCGATACGCAGTATTTT | CASSLLTSDTQYF | TRBJ2-3 | TRBV27 | . | .
TGTGCCAGCAGACAAACAGGGGAGGGCACAGATACGCAGTATTTT | CASRQTGEGTDTQYF | TRBJ2-3 | TRBV27 | . | once
TGTGCCAGCTCTGTAGCCAAAAACATTCAGTACTTC | CASSVAKNIQYF | TRBJ2-4 | TRBV7-3 | . | .
TGTGCCAGCACCTACGGGGGACTCCTGGGCTACACCTTC | CASTYGGLLGYTF | TRBJ1-2 | TRBV6-5 | . | once
TGTGCCAGTAATGGACTAGCGGGGGATACGCAGTATTTT | CASNGLAGDTQYF | TRBJ2-3 | TRBV19 | TRBD2 | .
TGCGCCAGCAGGGGACTAGCGGGTTACAATGAGCAGTTCTTC | CASRGLAGYNEQFF | TRBJ2-1 | TRBV10-2 | TRBD2 | .
TGTGCCAGCAGTTTATCGTCGGGGAGTTGGGAGCTGTTTTTT | CASSLSSGSWELFF | TRBJ2-2 | TRBV27 | . | .
TGTGCCAGCAGCCGCGGGACAGCTTACGAGCAGTACTTC | CASSRGTAYEQYF | TRBJ2-7 | TRBV2 | . | .